The sequence of this T cell receptor (beta chain) was determined in a study of blood T cell repertoires in COVID-19. About the research overall: Specimens from acute and convalescent COVID-19 originated in the United States, Italy and Spain. The analysed material was cDNA or gDNA that came from T cells, B-cell-depleted T cells, or PBMCs.

V lost 2 bases to trimming and J lost 1 base; unmatched junction nucleotides: 1. Germline V lookup: CDR1 MNHEY, CDR2 SVGAGI. This CDR3 contains 14 residues. About this clone itself: A much larger clone differs by one base, so this may be a read error.

In the original processing: Amplification of reference gene primers provided the estimated nucleated cell counts. Generated by immunoSEQ multiplex PCR, the TCRdb table keeps only in-frame clones and is missing some. The V and J calls and the clone size are those of that table, but D and trimming were determined from the DNA. The profile shows about 170,000 clones, approximately 88% of them singletons. The sample taken for sequencing was peripheral blood. This chain uses TRBV6-5 with TRBJ1-1; TRBD1 matches at 7 bases. The clonotype originates from a woman aged 55-75 years with acute or convalescent COVID-19. CDR3 residues: CASSYRQGNTEAFF. As DNA, the CDR3 is TGTGCCAGCAGTTACCGACAGGGGAACACTGAAGCTTTCTTT.